Detailed here is one T cell receptor (beta chain). Its antigen is as yet unknown. One entry per CDR3 protein, called by TCRdb with MiXCR from the RACE reads. The table lists just over 80,000 distinct CDR3 sequences, about 10% of them singletons. This sample was taken from a study of human T cells and chemical hapten exposure. Study-level information: Upper inner arm skin measuring approximately 2 cm by approximately 2 cm received 2% DPC for sensitization. Readings were taken at 6 days from patch tests that had applied 0.01% DPC to the upper back. Regarding the study as a whole: PT1 expanded TCR numbers tracked positively with patch test score.

Documented time point: patch test 1, 2 weeks after DPC sensitization. Treatment denoted: therapeutic diphenylcyclopropenone sensitization with weekly scalp DPC. Extraction yielded total RNA from whole blood (unfractionated). The CDR3 is made up of 13 amino acids. V lost 6 bases to trimming and J lost 4 bases; unmatched junction nucleotides: 5. Germline V gene data show CDR1 as MNHNS and CDR2 as SASEGT. The chain joins TRBV6-1 to TRBJ1-2, with TRBD1 identical over 7 bases. The receptor's source is a woman aged 50 to 65 with alopecia areata. Some clones in this sample may be carry-over from other donors' samples. The source was whole blood, collected in connection with sensitization to the hapten diphenylcyclopropenone (DPC). The CDR3 sequence is CASRERDSYGYTF. In nucleotides, the CDR3 is TGTGCCAGCAGAGAACGGGACAGCTATGGCTACACCTTC.